This T cell receptor (beta chain) was recorded in a study of CD8 T cells in Susac syndrome. Points from the study as a whole: As acknowledged by the study, its TCR sequencing and HLA analysis included a relatively small number of individuals.

Random hexamers were used to reverse transcribe an amount of about 0.45 to 1 ug RNA. TCRdb reprocessed the immunoSEQ multiplex PCR reads with MiXCR, giving one entry per CDR3 protein. The sample consists of 27,000 or so distinct CDR3 sequences, roughly 94% of them appearing once. The controls, all healthy donors, were matched for age and sex. CD8+ and CD4+ T cells were negatively isolated; TEMRA cells were FACS-enriched. CDR1 and CDR2 (germline): SGHAT, FQNNGV. V gave up 1 base and J gave up 4 bases, with 10 bases separating them. The CDR3 is made up of 15 amino acids. In the case of this clonotype: Its antigen is not identified.

The sequencing sample was made of CD8+ T cells from PBMCs. The chain joins TRBV11-2 to TRBJ1-4; D ambiguous. The origin of this receptor is a human donor in good health. The CDR3 sequence is CASSLASQINEKLFF. The CDR3 DNA reads TGTGCCAGCAGCTTAGCGTCACAGATTAATGAAAAACTGTTTTTT.